This TCR beta chain was documented in a study of cytomegalovirus exposure and HLA in healthy donors. Losses at the gene ends were 6 bases for V and 4 bases for J; bases not matched to a gene: 6. The CDR3 contains 15 residues. Per the germline V gene, CDR1 is MNHNY and CDR2 is SVGAGI (reference sequence). PCR employed 60 Vbeta and 13 Jbeta primers. Produced via immunoSEQ multiplex PCR; TCRdb's table is partial and in-frame only. The sample carries approximately 210,000 clones, 70% to 80% recorded once. The material sequenced was PBMCs. The receptor comes from a woman aged 25 to 39 in good health and CMV-seropositive. The V call is TRBV6-6, the J call TRBJ2-1, with TRBD2 matching over 10 bases. CDR3 bases: TGTGCCAGCAGCTACGGACTAGCGGAGTACAATGAGCAGTTCTTC. Translation gives CASSYGLAEYNEQFF.